Listed below are T cell receptor beta chains from one sample, sequenced in a study of technical replicates of blood from several donors. Clones were read by immunoSEQ multiplex PCR, and TCRdb kept only the in-frame ones, dropping some. The table records about 81,000 clones, 90% to 97% of them present only once. The specimen sequenced was T cells isolated from PBMCs. Receptors originate from a human donor in good health. The CDR3 runs from the conserved cysteine through the conserved F or W. Fields, in order: V gene, J gene, D gene, clone size, CDR3 DNA, CDR3 protein. A D gene is named only where the DNA matches it firmly. Part of the rows lack a size; the others show once, few, many or a class for expanded clones.

v_gene: TRBV4-1
j_gene: TRBJ1-2
d_gene: .
abundance: once
CDR3nt: TGCGCCAGCAGCCAAGGGGGGGTCACCTGGGGTGGCTACACCTTC
CDR3aa: CASSQGGVTWGGYTF

v_gene: TRBV5-1
j_gene: TRBJ1-5
d_gene: .
abundance: .
CDR3nt: TGCGCCAGCAGCGCTACAGGGCTGGGTCAGCCCCAGCATTTT
CDR3aa: CASSATGLGQPQHF

v_gene: TRBV7-6
j_gene: TRBJ1-5
d_gene: TRBD1
abundance: .
CDR3nt: TGTGCCAGCAGCTTAAATGCAGGGGGTATCAATCAGCCCCAGCATTTT
CDR3aa: CASSLNAGGINQPQHF

v_gene: TRBV6-5
j_gene: TRBJ1-4
d_gene: TRBD1
abundance: once
CDR3nt: TGTGCCAGCAGTTATGGGACAGGAGATGAAAAACTGTTTTTT
CDR3aa: CASSYGTGDEKLFF

v_gene: TRBV19
j_gene: TRBJ2-5
d_gene: TRBD1
abundance: .
CDR3nt: TGTGCCAGTAGCCAGGGACAGGGCCGGGAGACCCAGTACTTC
CDR3aa: CASSQGQGRETQYF

v_gene: TRBV4-3
j_gene: TRBJ2-3
d_gene: .
abundance: .
CDR3nt: TGCGCCAGCAGCCCGAACAACAGAGACACAGATACGCAGTATTTT
CDR3aa: CASSPNNRDTDTQYF

v_gene: TRBV30
j_gene: TRBJ1-1
d_gene: .
abundance: .
CDR3nt: TGTGCCTGGAGTGTACAGCAGAACACTGAAGCTTTCTTT
CDR3aa: CAWSVQQNTEAFF

v_gene: TRBV7-9
j_gene: TRBJ1-4
d_gene: .
abundance: .
CDR3nt: TGTGCCAGCAGCAGGGATTTGGCAGGGCATGAAAAACTGTTTTTT
CDR3aa: CASSRDLAGHEKLFF

v_gene: TRBV7-2
j_gene: TRBJ2-7
d_gene: TRBD2
abundance: .
CDR3nt: TGTGCCAGCAGCTTAGGACTAGCGGGAGAAGAGCAGTACTTC
CDR3aa: CASSLGLAGEEQYF

v_gene: TRBV6-6
j_gene: TRBJ1-5
d_gene: .
abundance: .
CDR3nt: TGTGCCAGCAGTTCCCCAGGGGTGGGCAATCAGCCCCAGCATTTT
CDR3aa: CASSSPGVGNQPQHF

v_gene: TRBV4-2
j_gene: TRBJ2-4
d_gene: TRBD1
abundance: .
CDR3nt: TGTGCCAGCAGCCAAGAACGAAGGACAGGAGAAAACATTCAGTACTTC
CDR3aa: CASSQERRTGENIQYF

v_gene: TRBV6-1
j_gene: TRBJ2-3
d_gene: .
abundance: .
CDR3nt: TGTGCCAGCACAGGGGCCTCGGCAGATACGCAGTATTTT
CDR3aa: CASTGASADTQYF

v_gene: TRBV10-3
j_gene: TRBJ1-1
d_gene: TRBD1
abundance: .
CDR3nt: TGTGCCATCAGTGAGGACAGGGTATTTACTGAAGCTTTCTTT
CDR3aa: CAISEDRVFTEAFF

v_gene: TRBV30
j_gene: TRBJ2-5
d_gene: TRBD2
abundance: .
CDR3nt: TGTGCCTGGAGGGATAAACTAGCGGGAGAGGAGACCCAGTACTTC
CDR3aa: CAWRDKLAGEETQYF

v_gene: TRBV27
j_gene: TRBJ1-2
d_gene: TRBD1
abundance: .
CDR3nt: TGTGCCAGCAGCCGAACAGGGGTTAACTATGGCTACACCTTC
CDR3aa: CASSRTGVNYGYTF

v_gene: TRBV2
j_gene: TRBJ2-1
d_gene: .
abundance: few
CDR3nt: TGTGCCAGCAGGGACTATCACAATGAGCAGTTCTTC
CDR3aa: CASRDYHNEQFF

v_gene: TRBV5-6
j_gene: TRBJ2-3
d_gene: .
abundance: .
CDR3nt: TGTGCCAGCAGCTTGCGAGGGGACACGTCCTTCACAGATACGCAGTATTTT
CDR3aa: CASSLRGDTSFTDTQYF

v_gene: TRBV4-3
j_gene: TRBJ2-3
d_gene: .
abundance: .
CDR3nt: TGCGCCAGCAGCCAAGATAAGGAGGGGCCGCAGTATTTT
CDR3aa: CASSQDKEGPQYF

v_gene: TRBV6-6
j_gene: TRBJ2-1
d_gene: TRBD2
abundance: .
CDR3nt: TGTGCCAGCAGACGACTAGCGGGAGAGTCCTACAATGAGCAGTTCTTC
CDR3aa: CASRRLAGESYNEQFF

v_gene: TRBV2
j_gene: TRBJ1-2
d_gene: .
abundance: .
CDR3nt: TGTGCCAGCAGTGAAGACCGGGCAAGAGGACAGTATGGCTACACCTTC
CDR3aa: CASSEDRARGQYGYTF

v_gene: TRBV7-8
j_gene: TRBJ1-5
d_gene: .
abundance: once
CDR3nt: TGTGCCAGCAGCATATTAACCCAGGGTCGGCAGCCCCAGCATTTT
CDR3aa: CASSILTQGRQPQHF

v_gene: TRBV5-1
j_gene: TRBJ2-1
d_gene: .
abundance: .
CDR3nt: TGCGCCAGCAGCTTCCCCTTAAATGAGCAGTTCTTC
CDR3aa: CASSFPLNEQFF

v_gene: TRBV5-1
j_gene: TRBJ1-1
d_gene: .
abundance: .
CDR3nt: TGCGCCAGCAGCTCCCTAAATTCAGGGGCTGAAGCTTTCTTT
CDR3aa: CASSSLNSGAEAFF

v_gene: TRBV4-2
j_gene: TRBJ2-7
d_gene: TRBD2
abundance: .
CDR3nt: TGTGCCAGCAGACTAGCGGGAGGAGGAGAGCAGTACTTC
CDR3aa: CASRLAGGGEQYF

v_gene: TRBV6-1
j_gene: TRBJ1-5
d_gene: TRBD1
abundance: .
CDR3nt: TGTGCCAGCAGTGTGAGGGCCAGGGGGATCTATAGCAATCAGCCCCAGCATTTT
CDR3aa: CASSVRARGIYSNQPQHF

v_gene: TRBV6-1
j_gene: TRBJ2-5
d_gene: TRBD1
abundance: once
CDR3nt: TGTGCCAGCAACCCGACAGGGGCTGAGACCCAGTACTTC
CDR3aa: CASNPTGAETQYF

v_gene: TRBV28
j_gene: TRBJ2-2
d_gene: TRBD2
abundance: .
CDR3nt: TGTGCCAGCAGTTTGCTAGCGGGAGCCGTTGGATCCGGGGAGCTGTTTTTT
CDR3aa: CASSLLAGAVGSGELFF

v_gene: TRBV19
j_gene: TRBJ1-4
d_gene: .
abundance: .
CDR3nt: TGTGCCACCCGCGGGGAACCAACTAATGAAAAACTGTTTTTT
CDR3aa: CATRGEPTNEKLFF

v_gene: TRBV6-1
j_gene: TRBJ2-7
d_gene: .
abundance: once
CDR3nt: TGTGCCAGCAGTGAAGCTTTCCCCGGGGGATACGAGCAGTACTTC
CDR3aa: CASSEAFPGGYEQYF

v_gene: TRBV19
j_gene: TRBJ1-2
d_gene: .
abundance: .
CDR3nt: TGTGCCAGTGAGTCGTATATAAAACAGGGAAACTATGGCTACACCTTC
CDR3aa: CASESYIKQGNYGYTF

v_gene: TRBV6-6
j_gene: TRBJ2-5
d_gene: .
abundance: .
CDR3nt: TGTGCCAGCAGTTACAGGGGATCCCAAGAGACCCAGTACTTC
CDR3aa: CASSYRGSQETQYF

v_gene: TRBV11-2
j_gene: TRBJ1-1
d_gene: TRBD1
abundance: .
CDR3nt: TGTGCCAGCAGCGACAGGGGGCTGGGGAACACTGAAGCTTTCTTT
CDR3aa: CASSDRGLGNTEAFF

v_gene: TRBV7-8
j_gene: TRBJ2-3
d_gene: .
abundance: .
CDR3nt: TGTGCCAGCAGCTTCTCGCAGGGGGATACGCAGTATTTT
CDR3aa: CASSFSQGDTQYF

v_gene: TRBV7-3
j_gene: TRBJ2-7
d_gene: TRBD2
abundance: .
CDR3nt: TGTGCCAGCAGCTTAGGGAGCGGGGTGGAATACGAGCAGTACTTC
CDR3aa: CASSLGSGVEYEQYF

v_gene: TRBV6-5
j_gene: TRBJ2-1
d_gene: TRBD2
abundance: .
CDR3nt: TGTGCCAGCAGTTACCTGCGGGAGGGGTACAATGAGCAGTTCTTC
CDR3aa: CASSYLREGYNEQFF

v_gene: TRBV27
j_gene: TRBJ2-7
d_gene: .
abundance: .
CDR3nt: TGTGCCAGCAGTTTATGGGCGGGAAGCCTCGAGCAGTACTTC
CDR3aa: CASSLWAGSLEQYF

v_gene: TRBV15
j_gene: TRBJ2-6
d_gene: TRBD1
abundance: .
CDR3nt: TGTGCCACCAGCCCGGGACAGTCTTTGACTGGGGCCAACGTCCTGACTTTC
CDR3aa: CATSPGQSLTGANVLTF

v_gene: TRBV27
j_gene: TRBJ1-5
d_gene: TRBD1
abundance: .
CDR3nt: TGTGCCAGCAGCCGACTGGACAGGGCCAATCAGCCCCAGCATTTT
CDR3aa: CASSRLDRANQPQHF

v_gene: TRBV19
j_gene: TRBJ1-4
d_gene: .
abundance: .
CDR3nt: TGTGCCAGTGCCTCTAAGACAGCCATTAATGAAAAACTGTTTTTT
CDR3aa: CASASKTAINEKLFF